This T cell receptor beta chain was identified during a study of T cells in Graves' hyperthyroidism and ophthalmopathy. The study left out patients who had uncontrolled infection, other autoimmune disease, pregnancy or lactation. The study based diagnoses on clinical symptoms, serum thyroxine and TRAb, thyroid ultrasound and orbital computed tomography. With 6 bases removed from V and 2 bases from J, the gap between germline ends came to 6 bases. The germline gives CDR1 DFQATT, CDR2 SNEGSKA (reference sequence). This CDR3 has 11 residues. Details on this clonotype: Its antigen is as yet unknown.

RNA transcripts gave rise to amplified TCR beta CDR3 regions. The study used the HTBI primer set for a first-round RT-PCR of the TCR CDR3. TCRdb re-called the multiplex PCR reads with MiXCR, one entry per CDR3 protein. This sample yields 300,000 to 450,000 distinct CDR3 sequences, of which around 25% are seen a single time; around 79% belongs to the top ten. Study-level points and caveats: A 13 V-J signature model discriminated ophthalmopathy versus stable hyperthyroidism. Before onset, by a median of approximately 5.9 months, the model predicted ophthalmopathy.

This TCR was sampled from a man aged 50 or older with Graves' hyperthyroidism. Sequenced material: blood. The chain recombines TRBV20-1 with TRBJ2-3; D is uncertain. DNA of the CDR3: TGCAGTGCCGACTTCACAGATACGCAGTATTTT. It yields the protein CSADFTDTQYF.